The entry that follows covers one T cell receptor (beta chain) sequence. The data stem from a study of blood T cell repertoires in COVID-19. Looking at the study overall: PBMCs, B-cell-depleted T cells, or T cells provided the cDNA or gDNA that made up the material.

In the original analysis: Reference gene primer amplification in the assay estimated nucleated cell counts. Produced via immunoSEQ multiplex PCR; TCRdb's table is partial and in-frame only. V, J and clone size are taken as reported in that table, and D and trimming were inferred from the DNA itself. The table has more than 400,000 clones, 90% seen once. The age range of participants was about 18 to 100 years, with residence in about two dozen US areas. The receptor's source is a man younger than 35 who had recovered from COVID-19. Sequenced input: PBMCs or T cells enriched from blood (not recorded which).

This chain's CDR3 is CAISGISGSSSYEQYF. The CDR3 region has the DNA TGTGCCATCAGTGGGATTAGCGGGAGCAGCTCCTACGAGCAGTACTTC. The rearrangement links TRBV10-3 to TRBJ2-7, with 9 bases matching TRBD2. The CDR3 spans 16 residues. The germline CDR1 and CDR2 sequences are ENHRY and SYGVKD. The V gene end was trimmed by 4 bases and the J gene end by 0 bases; junction bases not matched to a gene: 7.